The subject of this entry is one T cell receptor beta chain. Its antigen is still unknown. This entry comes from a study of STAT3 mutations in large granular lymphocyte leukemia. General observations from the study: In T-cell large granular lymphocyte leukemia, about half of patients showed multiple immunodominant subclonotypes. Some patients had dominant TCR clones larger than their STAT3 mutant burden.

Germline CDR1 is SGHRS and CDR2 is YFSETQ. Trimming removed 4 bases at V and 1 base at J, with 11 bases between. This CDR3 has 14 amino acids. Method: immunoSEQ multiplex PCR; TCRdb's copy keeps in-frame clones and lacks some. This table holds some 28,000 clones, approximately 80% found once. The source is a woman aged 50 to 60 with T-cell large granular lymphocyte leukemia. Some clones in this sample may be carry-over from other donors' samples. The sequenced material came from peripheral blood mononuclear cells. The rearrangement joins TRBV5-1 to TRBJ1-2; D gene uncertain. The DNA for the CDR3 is TGCGCCAGCAGCGTGACGGTCAATAACTATGGCTACACCTTC. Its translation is CASSVTVNNYGYTF.